This TCR beta chain was captured in a study of cytomegalovirus exposure and HLA in healthy donors. About the research overall: Prior work identified around 120 million unique TCR beta sequences in roughly 180 million T cells. Of all 398 donors who were genotyped, roughly 81% belonged to the Caucasian-associated ancestry cluster. General study points: Listed as cytomegalovirus-associated were over 150 TCR beta chains. The CMV antigen specificity of a few CMV-associated chains was confirmed through in vitro analysis.

From germline, CDR1 is MGHDK and CDR2 SYGVNS. Losses at the gene ends were 3 bases for V and 0 bases for J; bases not matched to a gene: 5. CDR3 length equals 15 residues. The PCR used 60 Vbeta and 13 Jbeta primers. The method was immunoSEQ multiplex PCR; TCRdb's version includes in-frame clones alone and lacks a portion of them. The profile shows nearly 110,000 clones, around 75% of them singletons. Turning to this clone: Antigen unknown.

Sequenced sample: PBMCs. The receptor was isolated from a man aged 35 to 55 in good health and CMV-seronegative. The chain links TRBV25-1 to TRBJ2-7; TRBD2 matches 7 bases. The CDR3 DNA reads as TGTGCCAGCAGTGAGAGCGGGGCAAGCTCCTACGAGCAGTACTTC. This encodes CASSESGASSYEQYF.